This T cell receptor beta chain is from a study of cytomegalovirus exposure and HLA in healthy donors. Across the whole study: Falling in the Caucasian-associated ancestry cluster were about 80% of under 450 genotyped donors. Study conclusions and caveats: Later on, an analysis showed TCR association rates differing by HLA locus, with DRB1 the most and HLA-C the fewest. Investigators reported about 160 TCR beta chains as tied to cytomegalovirus. Later analysis demonstrated an association between a missense DCLRE1C variant and TCR beta V- and J-gene trimming.

Comment on this clone: Its matching antigen is unknown.

Researchers ran the PCR with 60 Vbeta and 13 Jbeta primers. TCRdb keeps only in-frame clones here, not all; method: immunoSEQ multiplex PCR. The sample shows over 120,000 clones, roughly three quarters of them seen only once. The CDR3 is 13 residues long. The germline V gene encodes CDR1 ENHRY and CDR2 SYGVKD. J was trimmed by 1 base and V by 5 bases; bases with no gene match: 1. This chain links TRBV10-3 with TRBJ2-5, with TRBD1 matching over 7 bases. The sequenced material came from PBMCs. The receptor's source is a female donor in good health and CMV-seronegative. The CDR3 sequence: CAISRDSQETQYF. For the CDR3, the DNA is TGTGCCATCAGTCGGGACAGCCAAGAGACCCAGTACTTC.